This record concerns one T cell receptor (beta chain) sequence. The specificity of this receptor is unknown. No much larger clone exists at a distance of one base, and base qualities are not known. This entry comes from a study of blood T cell repertoires in COVID-19 (TCRdb year 2020). Some background on the complete study: The collaborator samples originated in the United States, Italy and Spain and spanned the acute and convalescent phases of COVID-19. The material from the prospective study consisted of cDNA or gDNA derived from T cells, B-cell-depleted T cells, or PBMCs. Deeply sampled blood TCRbeta repertoires from subjects exposed to, actively infected with, or recovered from COVID-19 were included in the dataset. The repertoires were released in a freely available public database intended as a resource for research on the immune response to SARS-CoV-2. Samples were obtained from the ongoing ImmuneRACE study (first 160 participants) and from some 1,200 subjects provided by 6 global collaborators. Nearly every sample came with metadata listing a de-identified subject ID, COVID-19 status, age in years and sex. Where HLA class I and class II types were available, the types were taken from metadata supplied by the sample provider, not from assay-based typing. Overall results and qualifications from the work: The quantity of clinical and demographic metadata differed by source and by participant and was supplied without curation.

The junction carries 9 bases between V and J, which are trimmed by 4 bases and 0 bases respectively. CDR1 and CDR2 are read off the germline V gene as MRHNA and SNTAGT. The cysteine opens and the phenylalanine closes a CDR3 of 15 amino acids. The kept DNA is CDR3 alone, 45 bases in frame from the first base. Each collaborating institution followed its own protocols to collect whole blood in K2EDTA tubes. For TCRbeta analysis, collaborators shipped samples in one of three forms: frozen whole blood, isolated PBMCs, or DNA extracted from either of those sample types. TCRbeta CDR3 regions were amplified from genomic DNA using the immunoSEQ Assay, a bias-controlled multiplex PCR. Per the source publication's procedure: The number of nucleated cells in each sample was estimated from the amplification of reference gene primers within the assay. To quantify the absolute abundance of each unique TCRbeta CDR3 rearrangement, sequence reads were collapsed and filtered. For each sample, productive Simpson clonality was calculated as the square root of Simpson's diversity index across productive rearrangements. TCRdb re-hosts the immuneACCESS table, in-frame sequences only. Its copies lack some clones; in the studies checked, an unresolved V gene accounts for under half of them, and the cause for the rest is not known. V and J calls and clone size are given by that table; D and trimming were obtained from the DNA. Across this sample there are 30,000 to 40,000 clones, with roughly nine tenths seen only once. Jointly, the top ten make up less than 7% of the sample.

Specimen: peripheral blood. The chain joins TRBV6-4 to TRBJ1-4; the D gene cannot be resolved reliably. The source of this sequence is a human donor in a cohort sampled during active COVID-19. The nucleotide sequence is given as TGTGCCAGCAGTGCCCACGGGGCAACTAATGAAAAACTGTTTTTT. Its amino acids are CASSAHGATNEKLFF.